These 28 T cell receptor beta chains were sequenced from one sample in a study of blood T cells in healthy people across ages. Together with a sample-barcoded 5' primer, a J-beta primer mix was included in a second PCR lasting roughly 6 to 12 cycles. TCRdb ran MiXCR on the 5' RACE reads and lists one entry per CDR3 protein. Among roughly 1.6 million distinct CDR3 sequences listed, about 32% were seen once. Sequencing was done on a sample of blood. The receptors here all came from a woman in her 30s in good health.

V usage is TRBV6-6 and J usage is TRBJ2-3, with D tentatively TRBD1 (5 bases). The CDR3 is made up of 15 amino acids. Germline V lookup: CDR1 MNHNY, CDR2 SVGAGI (reference sequence). Trimming removed 4 bases at V and 3 bases at J, with 14 bases between. This CDR3 reads CASSSGQQRTDTQYF. The CDR3 coding sequence is TGTGCCAGCAGTTCAGGGCAGCAACGTACAGATACGCAGTATTTT.

The V and J genes are TRBV14 and TRBJ2-5; TRBD2 matches at 10 bases. Germline-derived CDR1 and CDR2 are SGHDN and FVKESK. V shed 2 bases, J shed 7 bases, and the junction held 7 bases outside the gene matches. The CDR3 has 15 amino acids. The DNA of the CDR3 is TGTGCCAGCAGCCAAACTAGCGGGGTGATGGGGACCCAGTACTTC. Translating gives CASSQTSGVMGTQYF.

The rearrangement links TRBV12-3 or TRBV12-4 to TRBJ2-4; 13 positions match TRBD2. V was pared by 4 bases and J by 5 bases, with 5 bases of the junction left unmatched. The CDR3 runs to 16 residues. The CDR3, as DNA: TGTGCCAGCAGTTCTGGACTAGCGGGAGAGGAAAACATTCAGTACTTC. This translates into CASSSGLAGEENIQYF.

The gene calls are TRBV5-6 and TRBJ2-1; 10 nucleotides line up with TRBD1. The germline V gene encodes CDR1 SGHDT and CDR2 YYEEEE. J was trimmed by 2 bases and V by 4 bases; bases with no gene match: 6. The CDR3 sequence is 16 residues long. The CDR3 coding sequence is TGTGCCAGCAGCGGCCTGGGACAGGGGACCTACAATGAGCAGTTCTTC. Its protein product is CASSGLGQGTYNEQFF.

This clonotype was seen at least ten times. The chain employs TRBV7-6 and TRBJ2-7; 9 nucleotides agree with TRBD2. V shed 0 bases and J 6 bases; nucleotides not matched to a gene: 9. CDR1 SGHVS and CDR2 FNYEAQ come from the germline V gene. The CDR3 covers 16 residues. The CDR3 sequence is CASSLAFGGRAAEQYF. CDR3 DNA sequence: TGTGCCAGCAGCTTAGCGTTTGGCGGGAGGGCCGCCGAGCAGTACTTC.

The rearrangement uses TRBV5-1 and TRBJ2-7, with 8 nucleotides matching TRBD2. Losses at the gene ends were 3 bases for V and 6 bases for J; bases not matched to a gene: 8. Per germline, CDR1 SGHRS and CDR2 YFSETQ. The CDR3 is 14 amino acids. CDR3 nucleotides: TGCGCCAGCAGCTCGACGGGGGGGCAAATCGAGCAGTACTTC. Encoded protein: CASSSTGGQIEQYF.

J is TRBJ2-3 and V is TRBV28; no clear D gene. The V end lost 5 bases, the J end lost 4 bases, and 10 bases lay between the germline ends. Germline lookup yields CDR1 MDHEN and CDR2 SYDVKM. There are 13 residues in the CDR3. The CDR3 protein is CASSGSRADTQYF. The CDR3 coding sequence is TGTGCCAGCAGTGGCAGCCGGGCAGATACGCAGTATTTT.

V and J are TRBV15 and TRBJ2-4; maybe TRBD2 (7 bases). The assigned J gene may be wrong: the sequence end matches TRBJ2-7 better. The V gene's germline CDR1 is LNHNV and CDR2 YYDKDF (reference sequence). The CDR3 runs 15 residues. The CDR3 sequence: CATSTHREGTYEQYF. CDR3 DNA sequence: TGTGCCACCAGCACCCACAGGGAGGGGACCTACGAGCAGTACTTC.

This clonotype was found many times. This chain joins TRBV29-1 and TRBJ2-1; TRBD1 aligns across 8 bases. The CDR3 contains 14 residues. With 7 bases clipped from V and 4 bases from J, the junction kept 9 bases outside the gene matches. The germline gives CDR1 SQVTM, CDR2 ANQGSEA. The CDR3 spells CSGRQGLVYNEQFF. In nucleotides, the CDR3 is TGCAGCGGAAGACAGGGGCTGGTATACAATGAGCAGTTCTTC.

The CDR3 DNA is TGTGCCAGCAGCCAGTTATTCGCGACCCAGTACTTC. It encodes CASSQLFATQYF. The chain carries TRBV3-1 and TRBJ2-7, with D unresolved. The J call may be incorrect, as the DNA end agrees better with TRBJ2-5. Germline CDR1 is LGHDT and CDR2 is YNNKEL (reference sequence). This CDR3 has 12 residues.

V gene TRBV20-1 combines with J gene TRBJ2-1; D is unresolved. The V gene's germline CDR1 is DFQATT and CDR2 SNEGSKA (reference sequence). V was shortened by 3 bases and J by 0 bases, with 15 bases between the two germline ends. There are 16 residues in the CDR3. CDR3 in amino acids: CSASLGTYSSYNEQFF. The CDR3 nucleotides are TGCAGTGCTAGTCTGGGAACCTATAGCTCCTACAATGAGCAGTTCTTC.

The rearrangement joins TRBV4-2 to TRBJ1-1; D is ambiguous. The CDR3 consists of 13 residues. Germline V gene data show CDR1 as LGHNA and CDR2 as YNFKEQ. Trimming left V 6 bases short and J 1 base short, with 9 bases between. CDR3 region: CASREAANTEAFF. The CDR3 nucleotides read TGTGCCAGCAGGGAGGCAGCGAACACTGAAGCTTTCTTT.

The chain employs TRBV5-1 and TRBJ2-5; 10 bases agree with TRBD2. V lost 4 bases to trimming and J lost 3 bases; unmatched junction nucleotides: 9. CDR1 and CDR2 (germline): SGHRS, YFSETQ. CDR3 length: 16 residues. Here the CDR3 reads CASSSERLAGEETQYF. CDR3 in DNA: TGCGCCAGCAGCAGCGAGCGTCTAGCGGGAGAAGAGACCCAGTACTTC.

The chain joins TRBV19 to TRBJ2-1; D is perhaps TRBD1 (6 bases). CDR3 length: 15 amino acids. Trimming removed 5 bases from V and 4 bases from J, with 15 bases in between. Germline V gives CDR1 LNHDA, CDR2 SQIVND (reference sequence). The CDR3 here is CASSPGTRGYNEQFF. CDR3 DNA: TGTGCCAGTAGTCCTGGCACTAGGGGGTACAATGAGCAGTTCTTC.

This chain connects TRBV27 to TRBJ2-3; 10 nucleotides align to TRBD1. Trimming removed 7 bases from V and 8 bases from J; junction bases left unmatched: 24. Per the germline V gene, CDR1 is MNHEY and CDR2 is SMNVEV (reference sequence). CDR3 length: 19 amino acids. The DNA of the CDR3 is TGTGCCAGCAATTTTTTGGATGAGTCCCGGGACAGGGGTCCCGGTACGCAGTATTTT. This gives the protein CASNFLDESRDRGPGTQYF.

The V call is TRBV29-1, the J call TRBJ2-1, with a weak D call TRBD2 (6 bases). Germline V gives CDR1 SQVTM, CDR2 ANQGSEA. With 6 bases removed from V and 9 bases from J, the gap between germline ends came to 18 bases. There are 13 residues in the CDR3. The chain's CDR3 is CSVQPGAFSEQFF. The CDR3 DNA sequence: TGCAGCGTCCAGCCGGGAGCCTTTAGTGAGCAGTTCTTC.

V and J are TRBV5-1 and TRBJ2-7; a weak D match, TRBD1 (6 bases). The ends were cut back, 4 bases at V and 7 bases at J, with 21 bases in the middle. Germline CDR1 SGHRS, CDR2 YFSETQ. The CDR3 is 15 residues long. The CDR3 DNA follows: TGCGCCAGCAGCCCGAACGACAGGAAGAACAATGAGCAGTACTTC. It translates to CASSPNDRKNNEQYF.

Only one count was recorded for this clonotype. The chain couples TRBV30 to TRBJ1-1; 7 bases are shared with TRBD1. Germline CDR1 reads GTSNPN; CDR2 reads SVGIG (reference sequence). With V trimmed by 2 bases and J by 4 bases, 10 bases remained unmatched. The CDR3 is 15 amino acids. CDR3 sequence reads: CAWSRKGGWSTEAFF. DNA for the CDR3: TGTGCCTGGAGTCGGAAAGGGGGCTGGAGCACTGAAGCTTTCTTT.

This clonotype occurred a few times. The V gene is TRBV5-1, the J gene TRBJ2-1; 14 bases line up with TRBD2. This CDR3 is built from 14 residues. V trimming: 5 bases; J trimming: 7 bases; junction bases outside the gene matches: 2. Germline V CDR1 and CDR2: SGHRS, YFSETQ. The CDR3 region is CASRGTSGGNEQFF. CDR3 in DNA: TGCGCCAGCAGAGGGACTAGCGGGGGAAATGAGCAGTTCTTC.

In its sample, this clonotype was seen a few times. The chain uses TRBV6-2 or TRBV6-3 and TRBJ2-7; D assignment may be TRBD1 or TRBD2 (5 bases each). V lost 1 base, J lost 3 bases, and 22 bases lay in between. The CDR3 loop spans 18 amino acids. CDR1 and CDR2 from the germline V gene are MNHEY and SVGEGT. The CDR3 DNA is TGTGCCAGCAGTTACTATTACACCGGGACCCTGGGGGACTACGAGCAGTACTTC. Translated, it gives CASSYYYTGTLGDYEQYF.

The chain links TRBV11-2 to TRBJ2-1, with D possibly TRBD1 on 6 matching bases. The germline CDR1 and CDR2 sequences are SGHAT and FQNNGV. CDR3 size: 15 residues. The ends were cut back, 4 bases at V and 4 bases at J, with 14 bases in the middle. CDR3 protein: CASSWGPTGYNEQFF. The CDR3, as DNA: TGTGCCAGCAGCTGGGGGCCAACAGGGTACAATGAGCAGTTCTTC. Complete variable domain (other parts from reference TRBV11-2 and TRBJ2-1): EAGVAQSPRYKIIEKRQSVAFWCNPISGHATLYWYQQILGQGPKLLIQFQNNGVVDDSQLPKDRFSAERLKGVDSTLKIQPAKLEDSAVYLCASSWGPTGYNEQFFGPGTRLTVL.

A few counts support this clonotype. This chain uses TRBV7-3 with TRBJ2-6; D may be TRBD1 (6 bases). The CDR3 consists of 18 residues. The V end was cut by 7 bases, the J end by 0 bases, with 19 bases between. Looked up from germline, CDR1 is SGHTA and CDR2 is FQGTGA. The CDR3 sequence: CASTPSVDSLSGANVLTF. The CDR3 region has the DNA TGTGCCAGCACCCCTTCGGTGGACAGCCTCTCTGGGGCCAACGTCCTGACTTTC.

The sample holds a few counts of this clonotype. The rearrangement uses TRBV10-2 and TRBJ2-4; a weak D match, TRBD1 (6 bases). Matching the DNA end better, TRBJ2-7 makes the J call doubtful. Germline V gives CDR1 WSHSY, CDR2 SAAADI. The CDR3 covers 16 residues. CDR3 coding DNA: TGCGCCAGCATAAGAGTAACAGGGACACCCGGAGGCGAGCAGTACTTC. Translation: CASIRVTGTPGGEQYF.

The chain recombines TRBV3-1 with TRBJ1-2; D call uncertain. The CDR3 has 13 residues. The germline V and J ends were trimmed by 2 bases and 2 bases, with 6 bases remaining between them. Per germline, CDR1 LGHDT and CDR2 YNNKEL (reference sequence). CDR3 region: CASSQNRNYGYTF. CDR3 nucleotide sequence: TGTGCCAGCAGCCAAAACAGAAACTATGGCTACACCTTC. Drawing the rest from reference TRBV3-1 and TRBJ1-2, the complete variable domain is DTAVSQTPKYLVTQMGNDKSIKCEQNLGHDTMYWYKQDSKKFLKIMFSYNNKELIINETVPNRFSPKSPDKAHLNLHINSLELGDSAVYFCASSQNRNYGYTFGSGTRLTVV.

V usage is TRBV5-1 and J usage is TRBJ2-3; no definite D call. CDR1 and CDR2 from the germline V gene are SGHRS and YFSETQ. With 4 bases removed from V and 11 bases from J, the gap between germline ends came to 17 bases. CDR3 length: 13 amino acids. CDR3 in DNA: TGCGCCAGCAGCCCGGCGGTGAAGGGTAAGCAGTATTTT. Protein product: CASSPAVKGKQYF.

This clonotype has more than one count but fewer than ten. The chain joins TRBV9 to TRBJ2-3; D remains unclear. The V gene's germline CDR1 is SGDLS and CDR2 YYNGEE. Trimming left V 5 bases short and J 5 bases short, with 18 bases between. The CDR3 contains 15 residues. The CDR3 DNA is TGTGCCAGCAGTGCAACCGGACCCCCTGGAGATACGCAGTATTTT. Its protein is CASSATGPPGDTQYF.

This clonotype showed up just a few times. The gene calls are TRBV29-1 and TRBJ1-2, with 7 positions matching TRBD1. This CDR3 contains 13 residues. Trimming removed 3 bases from V and 4 bases from J; junction bases left unmatched: 5. The germline CDR1 and CDR2 sequences are SQVTM and ANQGSEA. This CDR3 is CSVEVNRGYGYTF. The CDR3 DNA follows: TGCAGCGTTGAGGTGAACAGGGGCTATGGCTACACCTTC.

The V and J genes are TRBV6-2 or TRBV6-3 and TRBJ2-1; 13 nucleotides align to TRBD2. This CDR3 is 14 amino acids long. J was trimmed by 9 bases and V by 7 bases; bases with no gene match: 6. In germline, CDR1 is MNHEY, CDR2 SVGEGT. The CDR3 sequence is CASTGLAGVGEQFF. In nucleotides, the CDR3 is TGTGCCAGCACCGGACTAGCGGGAGTTGGTGAGCAGTTCTTC.